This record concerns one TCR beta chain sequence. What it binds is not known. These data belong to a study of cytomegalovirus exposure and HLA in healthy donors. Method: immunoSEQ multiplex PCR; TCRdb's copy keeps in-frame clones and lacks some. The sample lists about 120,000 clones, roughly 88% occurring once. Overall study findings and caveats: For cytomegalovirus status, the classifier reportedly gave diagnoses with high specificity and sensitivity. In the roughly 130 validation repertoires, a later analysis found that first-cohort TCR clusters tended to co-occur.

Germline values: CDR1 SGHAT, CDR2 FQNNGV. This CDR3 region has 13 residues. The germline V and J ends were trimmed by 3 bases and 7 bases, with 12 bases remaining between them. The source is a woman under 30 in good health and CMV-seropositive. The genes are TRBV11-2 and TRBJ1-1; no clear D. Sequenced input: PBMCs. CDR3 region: CASSFSAASEAFF. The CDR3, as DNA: TGTGCCAGCAGCTTTTCGGCAGCGAGTGAAGCTTTCTTT.